A selection of T cell receptor beta chains follows, all from one sample in a study of blood T cells in healthy people across ages. Each CDR3 protein is one row after TCRdb ran MiXCR on the 5' RACE reads. The top ten clones hold about 8% of a sample with about 1.7 million distinct CDR3 sequences, roughly 28% of them seen once. The sample taken for sequencing was blood. These TCRs come from a woman in her twenties or thirties in good health. Both conserved end residues are trimmed from each CDR3. Expanded clones are given a class, and other clones once, few, many or no size at all.

j_gene,v_gene,abundance,CDR3aa
TRBJ2-3,TRBV5-1,few,ASSLTISTDTQY
TRBJ2-1,TRBV4-1,few,ASSHQGVHNEQF
TRBJ2-7,TRBV6-5,many,ASSLTTSGGLKFTYEQY
TRBJ1-1,TRBV7-6,few,ASSPVGGRSMNTEAF
TRBJ1-2,TRBV5-1,-,ASSSPGQGASRNGYT
TRBJ2-5,TRBV9,-,ASSVEGDQETQY
TRBJ2-2,TRBV20-1,few,SARDPWNTGELF
TRBJ2-7,TRBV25-1,many,ASSVTITPYEQY
TRBJ1-4,TRBV3-1,few,ASSQVVRTATNEKLF
TRBJ1-1,TRBV7-2,-,ASSPPGQEGLEAF
TRBJ2-2,TRBV7-2,-,ASSFGAPIGVELL
TRBJ2-1,TRBV2,few,ASALRGYEQF
TRBJ1-2,TRBV29-1,many,SVSTAVYGYT
TRBJ1-2,TRBV29-1,many,SVEDPGFPLGGYT
TRBJ1-2,TRBV5-1,many,ASSRDRGRGGYT
TRBJ2-7,TRBV20-1,many,SATPGTVEQY
TRBJ2-7,TRBV6-5,many,ASRLDIRAYEQY
TRBJ1-6,TRBV25-1,many,ASSARQDGNSPLH
TRBJ2-3,TRBV5-1,-,ASSLGGTQGVADTQY
-,TRBV9,-,ASSVFGGTLQETQF
TRBJ1-2,TRBV25-1,few,ASSGGQDGYGYT
TRBJ2-1,TRBV4-1,-,ASSQDLPAGWDEQF
TRBJ2-6,TRBV5-1,few,ASSFKGPGANVLT
TRBJ1-1,TRBV5-5,few,ASSLQTANTEAF
TRBJ2-7,TRBV20-1,many,SARTSGATYEQY
TRBJ2-1,TRBV6-6,few,ASSYNGPNEQF
TRBJ1-4,TRBV20-1,few,SARRPRGPNEKLF
TRBJ2-6,TRBV19,few,ASSIARASGANVLT
TRBJ1-2,TRBV7-4,many,ASRHNQRDFYGYT
TRBJ1-1,TRBV4-3,once,ASSQGPRHTEAF
TRBJ1-2,TRBV24-1,-,ATSDSGWADGYT
TRBJ1-2,TRBV12-3/TRBV12-4,many,ASSSLDYGYT
TRBJ1-5,TRBV6-2/TRBV6-3,-,ASSFSGTNQPQH
TRBJ2-7,TRBV5-1,few,ASSFAGTGGYEQY
-,TRBV20-1,-,SARTSGGSLETQY
TRBJ1-1,TRBV6-5,few,ASSLATSNTEAF
TRBJ2-7,TRBV4-2,-,ASSPGVPADEQY
TRBJ2-1,TRBV20-1,-,SARVSGKPYNEQF
TRBJ2-3,TRBV7-9,-,ASSLRQGLLSDTQY
TRBJ2-5,TRBV5-6,-,ASSSGTGARETQY
TRBJ2-7,TRBV7-2,-,ASTRAGGGYNEQY
TRBJ1-2,TRBV12-3/TRBV12-4,many,ASSQQPNYGYT
TRBJ2-1,TRBV7-3,-,ASIRGYLAERNEQF
TRBJ1-2,TRBV7-9,-,ALGGDT
TRBJ1-2,TRBV6-1,-,ASSEGTDRTSNYGYT
TRBJ1-2,TRBV18,-,ASSPGTGMGYGYT
TRBJ1-2,TRBV19,once,ASSIDYDTFYGYT
TRBJ2-5,TRBV20-1,few,SAPPEVGGGFGETQY
TRBJ2-5,TRBV5-1,-,ASSLNGGLQETQY
TRBJ2-7,TRBV4-3,many,ASSRTVPTYEQY
TRBJ2-4,TRBV29-1,few,SAQGRGAKNIQY
TRBJ1-5,TRBV6-6,-,ASSTPQGGGQPQH
TRBJ2-7,TRBV21-1,-,ASGKRRHSPYEQY